Listed here are 5 T cell receptor beta chains from one sample, sequenced in a study of regulatory T cells in long-lasting Graves disease. Time point reported: newly diagnosed GD, antithyroid drugs for less than 3 months. The TCR library was made from RNA extracted from PBMCs. Construction of the TCR beta libraries employed iRepertoire HTBI primers in conjunction with Arm-PCR of CDR3 regions. TCRdb processed the multiplex PCR reads anew with MiXCR; each CDR3 protein has one entry. The table records about 610,000 distinct CDR3 sequences, about 16% of them present only once. These same data were also listed under a study on T cells in Graves' hyperthyroidism and ophthalmopathy.

This specimen consisted of peripheral blood mononuclear cells (PBMCs), obtained at new diagnosis, from a patient treated with antithyroid drugs. These receptors were taken from a man aged 18-30 years with Graves disease.

In this sample, this clonotype turned up many times. The J gene is TRBJ2-1, the V gene TRBV7-9; D remains ambiguous. Germline V lookup: CDR1 SEHNR, CDR2 FQNEAQ (reference sequence). Between the trimmed V and J ends, which lost 3 bases and 5 bases, there was a span of 8 bases. The length of the CDR3 is 13 residues. DNA of the CDR3: TGTGCCAGCAGCTTGGGGTGGGACAATGAGCAGTTCTTC. Translation: CASSLGWDNEQFF.

This CDR3 is CASSLGSGGGTDTQYF. The CDR3 nucleotides read TGCGCCAGCAGCTTGGGCAGCGGGGGAGGCACAGATACGCAGTATTTT. The genes are TRBV5-1 and TRBJ2-3, with 8 bases matching TRBD2. The J segment lost 1 base and the V segment lost 0 bases, leaving 4 bases of the junction unmatched. The CDR3 length is 16 residues. CDR1 and CDR2 from the germline V gene are SGHRS and YFSETQ.

This clonotype has a count of ten or more. The V call is TRBV7-9, the J call TRBJ2-3; 11 nucleotides agree with TRBD2. The CDR3 consists of 17 residues. Germline CDR1 is SEHNR and CDR2 is FQNEAQ (reference sequence). Trimming removed 7 bases from V and 4 bases from J; junction bases left unmatched: 13. The CDR3 is CASTPLAAGLAADTQYF. For the CDR3, the DNA is TGTGCCAGCACTCCCCTCGCCGCGGGACTAGCGGCAGATACGCAGTATTTT.

This clonotype was counted only a few times. The CDR3 nucleotides read TGTGCCACCAGCAGAGATCTGGGCGAACCCGAGCAGTACTTC. Protein product: CATSRDLGEPEQYF. The genes are TRBV15 and TRBJ2-7; no firm D call. The V gene's germline CDR1 is LNHNV and CDR2 YYDKDF (reference sequence). V was trimmed by 0 bases and J by 6 bases, leaving 12 bases between them. The CDR3 spans 14 residues.

This chain joins TRBV10-3 and TRBJ1-1; 10 bases fit TRBD1. V shed 9 bases, J shed 4 bases, and the junction held 8 bases outside the gene matches. Germline loops: CDR1 ENHRY, CDR2 SYGVKD. The CDR3 is made up of 14 amino acids. CDR3 coding DNA: TGTGCCATGCGGGGGACAGGGGATGGCACTGAAGCTTTCTTT. It specifies CAMRGTGDGTEAFF.